The clone carrying this TCR beta chain was found many times. The sample belongs to a study of metastatic and nonmetastatic thyroid tumors. Turning to the study itself: Comparison of repertoires was carried out across blood and tumor or nodule tissue from malignant and benign thyroid patients.

This CDR3 has 15 amino acids. V shed 4 bases and J 3 bases; nucleotides not matched to a gene: 5. CDR1 and CDR2 from the germline V gene are SGHVS and FNYEAQ. Each patient came to thyroid surgery without any prior treatment (of any kind). Original methodology: Built for papillary thyroid cancer, a distant-metastasis classifier drew on CDR3 differences across clinicopathological groups. TCRdb called clones again from the PCR reads with MiXCR. The V and J calls reflect TCRdb's pipeline rather than the authors' work. The sample lists some 45,000 clones; around 17% were seen once. The V gene is TRBV7-6, the J gene TRBJ2-3, with TRBD1 identical over 9 bases. Sequencing was performed on blood. The sequence came from a female donor with papillary thyroid cancer or a benign thyroid nodule (not recorded which). Some clones in this sample may be carry-over from other donors' samples. Here the CDR3 DNA reads TGTGCCAGCAGCTACCTGGGACAGGGAACAGATACGCAGTATTTT. It encodes CASSYLGQGTDTQYF.